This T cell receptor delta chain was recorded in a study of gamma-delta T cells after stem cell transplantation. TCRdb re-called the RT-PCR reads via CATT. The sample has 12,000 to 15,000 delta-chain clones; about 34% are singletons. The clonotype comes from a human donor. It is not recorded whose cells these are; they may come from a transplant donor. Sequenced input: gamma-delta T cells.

The CDR3 region is CAAMEGLPTKGILGDYTDKLIF. The CDR3, as DNA: TGTGCAGCAATGGAGGGGCTTCCTACCAAAGGGATACTGGGGGATTACACCGATAAACTCATCTTT. This chain joins TRAV29/DV5 and TRDJ1; 10 nucleotides align to TRDD3. V shed 3 bases and J 0 bases; nucleotides not matched to a gene: 26. Germline V gene data show CDR1 as NSMFDY and CDR2 as ISSIKDK. This CDR3 spans 22 amino acids.